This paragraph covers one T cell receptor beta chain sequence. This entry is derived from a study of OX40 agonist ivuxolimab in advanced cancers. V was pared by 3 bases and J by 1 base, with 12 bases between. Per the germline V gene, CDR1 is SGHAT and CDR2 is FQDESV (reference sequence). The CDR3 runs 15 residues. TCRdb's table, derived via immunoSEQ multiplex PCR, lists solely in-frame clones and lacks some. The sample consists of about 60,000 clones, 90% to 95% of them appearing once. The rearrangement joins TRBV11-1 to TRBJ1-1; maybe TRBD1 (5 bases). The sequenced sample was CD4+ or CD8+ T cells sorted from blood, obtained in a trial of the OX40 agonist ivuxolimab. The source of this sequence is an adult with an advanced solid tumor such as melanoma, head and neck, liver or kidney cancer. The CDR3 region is CASSLRHGGNTEAFF. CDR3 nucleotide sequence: TGTGCCAGCAGCTTGCGGCATGGGGGGAACACTGAAGCTTTCTTT.